The T cell receptor beta chain described here comes from a study of T cell repertoires in cytomegalovirus infection. Study at large: It was the public TCR beta signatures that indicated both CMV infection and matching HLA type.

As concerns this clonotype: The antigen is not known.

Trimming removed 6 bases from V and 3 bases from J; junction bases left unmatched: 6. Per germline, CDR1 MGHDK and CDR2 SYGVNS. CDR3 size: 14 residues. General observations from the study: Clonotypes of TCR beta that were HLA-C-restricted and CMV-specific dominated the ex vivo response. Based on cumulative public TCR beta family frequency, carriers of CMV plus the relevant HLA were identified.

Using its own MiXCR run on the reads, TCRdb lists one record per CDR3 protein. The profile shows 230,000 or so distinct CDR3 sequences, around two fifths of them singletons. The rearrangement uses TRBV25-1 and TRBJ1-2, with TRBD1 matching over 8 bases. The clonotype was recovered from a human donor in good health (CMV status not recorded). Some clones in this sample may be carry-over from other donors' samples. The sequenced sample was CD8+ T cells from cultured PBMCs, obtained from culture after CMV antigen stimulation. The chain's CDR3 is CASRDGQGDYGYTF. CDR3 nucleotide sequence: TGTGCCAGCAGAGACGGACAGGGCGACTATGGCTACACCTTC.